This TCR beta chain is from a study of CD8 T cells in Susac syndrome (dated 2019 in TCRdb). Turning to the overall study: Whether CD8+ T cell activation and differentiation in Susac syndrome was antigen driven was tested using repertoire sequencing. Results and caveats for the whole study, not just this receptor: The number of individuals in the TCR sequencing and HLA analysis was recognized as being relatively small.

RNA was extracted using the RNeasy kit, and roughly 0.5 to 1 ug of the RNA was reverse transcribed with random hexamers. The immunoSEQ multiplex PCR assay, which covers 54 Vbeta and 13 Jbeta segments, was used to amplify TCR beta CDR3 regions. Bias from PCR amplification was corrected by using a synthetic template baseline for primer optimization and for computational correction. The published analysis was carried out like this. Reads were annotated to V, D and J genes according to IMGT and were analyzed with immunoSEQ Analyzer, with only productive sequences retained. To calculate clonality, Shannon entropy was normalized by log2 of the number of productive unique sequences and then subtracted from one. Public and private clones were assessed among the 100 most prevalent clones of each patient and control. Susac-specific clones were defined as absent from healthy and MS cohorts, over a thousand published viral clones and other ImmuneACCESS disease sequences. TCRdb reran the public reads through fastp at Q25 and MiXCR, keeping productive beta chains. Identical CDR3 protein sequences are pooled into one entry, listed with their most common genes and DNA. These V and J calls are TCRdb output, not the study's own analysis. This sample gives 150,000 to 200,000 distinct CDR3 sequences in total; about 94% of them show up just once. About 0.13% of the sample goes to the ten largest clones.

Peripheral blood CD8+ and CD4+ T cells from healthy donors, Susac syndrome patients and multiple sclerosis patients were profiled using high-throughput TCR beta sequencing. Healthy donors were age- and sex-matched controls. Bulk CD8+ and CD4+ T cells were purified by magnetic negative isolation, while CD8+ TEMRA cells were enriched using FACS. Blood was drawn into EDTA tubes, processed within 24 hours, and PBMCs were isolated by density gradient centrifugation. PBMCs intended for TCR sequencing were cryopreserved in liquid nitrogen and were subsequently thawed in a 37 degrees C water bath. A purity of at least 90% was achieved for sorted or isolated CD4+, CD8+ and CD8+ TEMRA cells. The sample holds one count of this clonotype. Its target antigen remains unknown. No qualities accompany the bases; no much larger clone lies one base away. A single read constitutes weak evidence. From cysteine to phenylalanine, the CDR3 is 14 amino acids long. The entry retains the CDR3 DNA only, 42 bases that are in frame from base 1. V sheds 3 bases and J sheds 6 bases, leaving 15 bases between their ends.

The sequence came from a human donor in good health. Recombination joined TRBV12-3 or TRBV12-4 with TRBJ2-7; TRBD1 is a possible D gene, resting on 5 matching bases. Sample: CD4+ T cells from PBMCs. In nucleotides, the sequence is TGTGCCAGCAGTTTTGGAGACAGCCCGTCCGAGCAGTACTTC. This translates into CASSFGDSPSEQYF.